The 32 T cell receptor beta chains below all came from one sample that was sequenced in a study of T cells expressing NK-cell markers. Following a re-call of the 5' RACE reads, TCRdb has one entry per CDR3 protein and lacks DNA. The repertoire table contains 550,000 to 600,000 distinct CDR3 sequences. The sequenced sample consisted of blood T cells: a sorted CD56 or NKG2C T cell subset, CD4+ or CD8+ T cells, or bulk PBMC T cells (not recorded which). These receptors originate from a man aged 18 to 29 in good health.

The V call is TRBV6-2 or TRBV6-3, the J call TRBJ2-3; the TCRdb call, TRBD2, lacks DNA for checking. This CDR3 comprises 20 residues. Germline lookup yields CDR1 MNHEY and CDR2 SVGEGT. The CDR3 here is CASSTPGLWSGTSGTDTQYF.

The chain combines TRBV5-6 with TRBJ2-3; no DNA is available, so the TRBD1 call from TCRdb remains unchecked. The V gene's germline CDR1 is SGHDT and CDR2 YYEEEE. The CDR3 contains 15 residues. The CDR3 region is CASRPTGVLTSSQYF. The variable domain in full, completed from reference TRBV5-6 and TRBJ2-3, reads DAGVTQSPTHLIKTRGQQVTLRCSPKSGHDTVSWYQQALGQGPQFIFQYYEEEERQRGNFPDRFSGHQFPNYSSELNVNALLLGDSALYLCASRPTGVLTSSQYFGPGTRLTVL.

The chain recombines TRBV25-1 with TRBJ2-7; the TRBD1 assignment by TCRdb is unverifiable without DNA. The CDR3 sequence is 13 residues long. Germline lookup yields CDR1 MGHDK and CDR2 SYGVNS. The CDR3 is CASSAGQTYEQYF.

The V and J genes are TRBV10-3 and TRBJ2-3. The CDR3 spans 15 residues. The germline CDR1 and CDR2 sequences are ENHRY and SYGVKD. Here the CDR3 reads CAISESTGTADTQYF.

The rearrangement joins TRBV7-8 to TRBJ2-1. CDR3 length: 16 residues. Germline values: CDR1 SGHVS, CDR2 FQNEAQ. The CDR3 here is CASSLAHKVGNNEQFF.

The V call is TRBV5-1, the J call TRBJ2-1. CDR3 size: 15 residues. The V gene's germline CDR1 is SGHRS and CDR2 YFSETQ. The CDR3 is CASSLDPDGYNEQFF.

The V and J genes are TRBV10-3 and TRBJ2-7; TCRdb outputs TRBD2, but without DNA this stays unchecked. CDR3 length: 16 amino acids. CDR1 ENHRY and CDR2 SYGVKD come from the germline V gene. The CDR3 protein is CAISQGLAGTSYEQYF.

The chain joins TRBV6-5 to TRBJ2-1; TCRdb gives TRBD1 as the D gene, but with no DNA this cannot be confirmed. The CDR3 runs to 17 residues. Germline V gene sequence: CDR1 MNHEY, CDR2 SVGAGI. The CDR3 region is CASSYSGAVLKPGEQFF.

CDR3 residues: CSARPLVGGTDTGELFF. The chain is built from TRBV20-1 and TRBJ2-2; TCRdb's D call of TRBD1 is untestable without DNA. This CDR3 has 17 residues. The germline V gene has CDR1 DFQATT and CDR2 SNEGSKA (reference sequence).

The chain joins TRBV5-1 to TRBJ2-5. Germline CDR1 is SGHRS and CDR2 is YFSETQ. CDR3 size: 13 residues. This CDR3 reads CASSLVLGETQYF.

V and J are TRBV20-1 and TRBJ2-3; no DNA is available, so the TRBD2 call from TCRdb remains unchecked. Germline V gene sequence: CDR1 DFQATT, CDR2 SNEGSKA (reference sequence). CDR3 length: 16 residues. This CDR3 reads CSARDSTSGKADTQYF.

The chain links TRBV18 to TRBJ2-1; the TCRdb call, TRBD1, lacks DNA for checking. This CDR3 is 14 amino acids long. The germline CDR1 and CDR2 sequences are KGHSH and LQKENI. CDR3 sequence reads: CASSPQGQGNEQFF.

This rearrangement joins TRBV20-1 to TRBJ2-7; the TCRdb D gene call, TRBD1, has no DNA to confirm it. Per germline, CDR1 DFQATT and CDR2 SNEGSKA (reference sequence). The CDR3 contains 17 residues. CDR3 region: CSARDPIGTGGSYEQYF.

The chain links TRBV2 to TRBJ1-2. The CDR3 runs to 14 residues. CDR1 is SNHLY, CDR2 FYNNEI, per germline. The CDR3 loop reads CASSDGGRAHGYTF.

The chain combines TRBV12-3 or TRBV12-4 with TRBJ2-3. The CDR3 spans 12 residues. CDR3 residues: CASSFLASTQYF.

The chain carries TRBV28 and TRBJ2-1. The length of the CDR3 is 11 residues. Looked up from germline, CDR1 is MDHEN and CDR2 is SYDVKM. The CDR3: CASNRVQEQFF.

The rearrangement uses TRBV20-1 and TRBJ2-7; TCRdb returns TRBD1, unconfirmable since there is no DNA. This CDR3 is built from 14 residues. Per germline, CDR1 DFQATT and CDR2 SNEGSKA (reference sequence). The CDR3 is CSARVPGQMGEQYF.

This sequence joins TRBV2 and TRBJ1-3. The CDR3 extends over 13 amino acids. CDR1 SNHLY and CDR2 FYNNEI come from the germline V gene. The chain's CDR3 is CASSDLRLHTIYF.

CDR3 sequence: CSAGTGGSEKLFF. The rearrangement links TRBV20-1 to TRBJ1-4; lacking DNA, the TRBD1 call made by TCRdb goes unchecked. CDR3 length: 13 amino acids. The germline V gene encodes CDR1 DFQATT and CDR2 SNEGSKA (reference sequence).

The chain has TRBV18 and TRBJ2-1; the TRBD2 assignment by TCRdb is unverifiable without DNA. The CDR3 contains 18 residues. Germline V gene lookup returns CDR1 KGHSH and CDR2 LQKENI. The CDR3 here is CASSLGGGRFLSHNEQFF.

V usage is TRBV20-1 and J usage is TRBJ2-5; TCRdb calls TRBD1, which cannot be checked without DNA. Germline loops: CDR1 DFQATT, CDR2 SNEGSKA (reference sequence). The length of the CDR3 is 13 residues. CDR3 protein: CSAVQGVWETQYF.

V and J are TRBV20-1 and TRBJ2-3; the D gene TCRdb calls, TRBD2, cannot be checked with no DNA. Germline V gives CDR1 DFQATT, CDR2 SNEGSKA (reference sequence). The length of the CDR3 is 17 residues. CDR3 sequence: CSARFWGTSGSSDTQYF.

The chain joins TRBV6-4 to TRBJ2-3; checking the TCRdb D call of TRBD1 is not possible without DNA. Germline CDR1 is MRHNA and CDR2 is SNTAGT. This CDR3 contains 16 residues. CDR3: CASSDSRDYKQGTQYF.

The gene calls are TRBV12-3 or TRBV12-4 and TRBJ2-1; TCRdb's assignment of TRBD1 cannot be checked, as there is no DNA. The CDR3 is made up of 14 amino acids. Here the CDR3 reads CASSPDRGYNEQFF.

The chain combines TRBV28 with TRBJ2-7; TCRdb's D gene call, TRBD1, goes unchecked for lack of DNA. CDR1 is MDHEN and CDR2 is SYDVKM in the germline V gene. The CDR3 sequence is 15 residues long. The CDR3 here is CASSLWSVRGHEQYF. The entire variable domain, with the rest obtained from reference TRBV28 and TRBJ2-7, is as follows: DVKVTQSSRYLVKRTGEKVFLECVQDMDHENMFWYRQDPGLGLRLIYFSYDVKMKEKGDIPEGYSVSREKKERFSLILESASTNQTSMYLCASSLWSVRGHEQYFGPGTRLTVT.

The chain uses TRBV4-3 and TRBJ2-3. Germline V gene data show CDR1 as LGHNA and CDR2 as YSLEER. The CDR3 runs 14 residues. The CDR3 sequence is CASSQEARTDTQYF.

The chain is built from TRBV7-9 and TRBJ2-2; the TCRdb call, TRBD1, lacks DNA for checking. Germline CDR1 reads SEHNR; CDR2 reads FQNEAQ (reference sequence). CDR3 length: 18 amino acids. CDR3: CASSKRRDRGPQGGELFF. Full variable domain (rest looked up from reference TRBV7-9 and TRBJ2-2): DTGVSQNPRHKITKRGQNVTFRCDPISEHNRLYWYRQTLGQGPEFLTYFQNEAQLEKSRLLSDRFSAERPKGSFSTLEIQRTEQGDSAMYLCASSKRRDRGPQGGELFFGEGSRLTVL.

The chain employs TRBV12-3 or TRBV12-4 and TRBJ1-5. This CDR3 region has 15 residues. The CDR3 spells CASTLGGESNQPQHF.

The CDR3 loop is CASDKADTQYF. This rearrangement joins TRBV7-9 to TRBJ2-3. The CDR3 runs 11 residues. CDR1 is SEHNR and CDR2 is FQNEAQ in the germline V gene (reference sequence).

V and J are TRBV27 and TRBJ2-4; no DNA is available, so the TRBD1 call from TCRdb remains unchecked. CDR1 and CDR2 (germline): MNHEY, SMNVEV (reference sequence). This CDR3 comprises 17 residues. CDR3 protein: CASSLYPGDLAKNIQYF.

This chain joins TRBV5-1 and TRBJ2-3; with no DNA, the TCRdb D assignment of TRBD2 cannot be verified. The germline gives CDR1 SGHRS, CDR2 YFSETQ. The CDR3 runs to 14 residues. This chain's CDR3 is CASSLRAAEDTQYF.

The rearrangement uses TRBV7-9 and TRBJ2-5; the TRBD1 assignment by TCRdb is unverifiable without DNA. The CDR3 covers 13 residues. Germline loops: CDR1 SEHNR, CDR2 FQNEAQ (reference sequence). The CDR3 sequence is CASSPRAQETQYF.